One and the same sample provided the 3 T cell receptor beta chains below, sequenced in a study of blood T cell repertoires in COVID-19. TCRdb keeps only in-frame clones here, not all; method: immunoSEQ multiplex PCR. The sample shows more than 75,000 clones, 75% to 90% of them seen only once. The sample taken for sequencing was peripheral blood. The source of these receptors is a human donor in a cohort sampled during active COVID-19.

The CDR3 bases are TGTGCCAGCAGCCCGAATAGCGGCTCGGGTAGTGATGAGCAGTTCTTC. This gives the protein CASSPNSGSGSDEQFF. This chain joins TRBV7-3 and TRBJ2-1; tentative D call: TRBD2 (6 bases). With 5 bases removed from V and 8 bases from J, the gap between germline ends came to 22 bases. The germline gives CDR1 SGHTA, CDR2 FQGTGA. The CDR3 consists of 16 residues.

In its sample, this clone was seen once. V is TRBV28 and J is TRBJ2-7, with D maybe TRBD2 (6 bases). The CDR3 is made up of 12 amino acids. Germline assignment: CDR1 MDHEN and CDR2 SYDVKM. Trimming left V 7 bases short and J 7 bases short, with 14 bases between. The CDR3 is CASNRLRGEQYF. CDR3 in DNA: TGTGCCAGCAACCGACTTCGGGGGGAGCAGTACTTC.

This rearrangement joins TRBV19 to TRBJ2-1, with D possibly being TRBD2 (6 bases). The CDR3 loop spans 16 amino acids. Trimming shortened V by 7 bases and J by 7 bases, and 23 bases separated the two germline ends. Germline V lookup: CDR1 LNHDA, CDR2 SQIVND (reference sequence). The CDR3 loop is CASTPSERRRGNEQFF. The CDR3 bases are TGTGCCAGTACCCCATCAGAGCGGAGGAGGGGTAATGAGCAGTTCTTC.